These 27 T cell receptor beta chains originate from one sample sequenced in a study of T cell changes during pregnancy in multiple sclerosis. Produced via immunoSEQ multiplex PCR; TCRdb's table is partial and in-frame only. The sample holds about 22,000 clones, under 95% seen once. The sample consisted of CD4+ T cells from peripheral blood mononuclear cells, taken in the third trimester of pregnancy. These receptors all come from a female donor in good health, enrolled as a control in a pregnancy study.

The V gene is TRBV4-2, the J gene TRBJ2-3; 9 nucleotides agree with TRBD2. The germline gives CDR1 LGHNA, CDR2 YNFKEQ. The CDR3 length is 16 residues. V lost 4 bases to trimming and J lost 4 bases; unmatched junction nucleotides: 9. Here the CDR3 reads CASSLPPGTSPDTQYF. DNA of the CDR3: TGTGCCAGCAGCCTCCCGCCTGGGACTAGCCCAGATACGCAGTATTTT.

This chain joins TRBV5-1 and TRBJ2-2; D is possibly TRBD2 (6 bases). The germline V gene has CDR1 SGHRS and CDR2 YFSETQ. Trimming stripped 2 bases from V and 4 bases from J, with 6 bases between. The CDR3 has 13 amino acids. The DNA for the CDR3 is TGCGCCAGCAGCTTCGGGAGCACCGGGGAGCTGTTTTTT. Encoded protein: CASSFGSTGELFF.

This rearrangement joins TRBV27 to TRBJ2-7, with D possibly matching TRBD1 (5 bases). CDR3 length: 14 amino acids. Per germline, CDR1 MNHEY and CDR2 SMNVEV (reference sequence). Trimming took off 5 bases at V and 2 bases at J, with 13 bases between the two ends. The CDR3 loop reads CASSKQVLAYEQYF. The CDR3 DNA is TGTGCCAGCAGTAAACAGGTTTTGGCCTACGAGCAGTACTTC.

This sequence joins TRBV19 and TRBJ2-2; 7 bases are a match to TRBD1. In germline, CDR1 is LNHDA, CDR2 SQIVND (reference sequence). The CDR3 runs to 15 residues. Trimming removed 8 bases from V and 6 bases from J; junction bases left unmatched: 12. CDR3 protein: CASGNRDSGPGELFF. CDR3 in DNA: TGTGCCAGTGGCAACCGGGACAGCGGTCCCGGGGAGCTGTTTTTT.

The chain uses TRBV14 and TRBJ2-5; the match to TRBD2 covers 9 bases. V shed 4 bases, J shed 2 bases, and the junction held 8 bases outside the gene matches. This CDR3 region has 16 residues. Germline V gives CDR1 SGHDN, CDR2 FVKESK. CDR3 amino acids: CASSLLRTSDQETQYF. The CDR3 DNA is TGTGCCAGCAGCCTGCTCCGGACTAGCGATCAAGAGACCCAGTACTTC. Combining the CDR3 with reference TRBV14 and TRBJ2-5 gives the whole variable domain EAGVTQFPSHSVIEKGQTVTLRCDPISGHDNLYWYRRVMGKEIKFLLHFVKESKQDESGMPNNRFLAERTGGTYSTLKVQPAELEDSGVYFCASSLLRTSDQETQYFGPGTRLLVL.

The V call is TRBV6-1, the J call TRBJ2-3; 9 bases match TRBD1. V lost 2 bases, J lost 5 bases, and 5 bases stayed unmatched. The germline CDR1 and CDR2 sequences are MNHNS and SASEGT. The CDR3 is 15 residues long. CDR3 DNA: TGTGCCAGCAGTGAACAGGGACAGGGTATAGATACGCAGTATTTT. Its protein is CASSEQGQGIDTQYF.

Here the CDR3 reads CASSHSYGYTF. CDR3 nucleotide sequence: TGTGCCAGTAGTCATAGCTATGGCTACACCTTC. The V call is TRBV19, the J call TRBJ1-2; D remains ambiguous. There are 11 residues in the CDR3. Germline loops: CDR1 LNHDA, CDR2 SQIVND (reference sequence). The V end lost 5 bases, the J end lost 4 bases, and 5 bases lay between the germline ends.

This clone was seen a single time. The V call is TRBV7-2, the J call TRBJ2-1; 7 bases are a match to TRBD2. CDR1 and CDR2 (germline): SGHTA, FQGNSA. The CDR3 is made up of 14 amino acids. V lost 5 bases, J lost 8 bases, and 9 bases stayed unmatched. The CDR3 sequence: CASSQFGGSDEQFF. The DNA of the CDR3 is TGTGCCAGCAGCCAATTCGGGGGGTCCGATGAGCAGTTCTTC.

This chain links TRBV5-4 with TRBJ2-1; TRBD2 matches 8 bases. In germline, CDR1 is SGHNT, CDR2 YYREEE (reference sequence). J gave up 5 bases and V 10 bases, and 11 bases lay outside the gene matches. The CDR3 totals 14 residues. The CDR3 coding sequence is TGTGCCGCGGCAAAGCGGGGGCCTGACAATGAGCAGTTCTTC. It encodes CAAAKRGPDNEQFF. The entire variable domain, with the rest obtained from reference TRBV5-4 and TRBJ2-1, is as follows: ETGVTQSPTHLIKTRGQQVTLRCSSQSGHNTVSWYQQALGQGPQFIFQYYREEENGRGNFPPRFSGLQFPNYSSELNVNALELDDSALYLCAAAKRGPDNEQFFGPGTRLTVL.

The CDR3 loop reads CASRQAYNSPLHF. CDR3 DNA: TGTGCCTCCCGGCAGGCCTATAATTCACCCCTCCACTTT. V and J are TRBV6-5 and TRBJ1-6; D call uncertain. This CDR3 contains 13 residues. V was clipped by 11 bases and J by 2 bases, with 10 bases between them. Germline CDR1 reads MNHEY; CDR2 reads SVGAGI.

The chain uses TRBV5-1 and TRBJ1-1; maybe TRBD1 (5 bases). This CDR3 spans 15 amino acids. With 1 base removed from V and 2 bases from J, the gap between germline ends came to 12 bases. Per the germline V gene, CDR1 is SGHRS and CDR2 is YFSETQ. The CDR3 loop reads CASSLSGSPNTEAFF. CDR3 DNA sequence: TGCGCCAGCAGCTTGTCAGGGTCCCCTAACACTGAAGCTTTCTTT.

This chain links TRBV9 with TRBJ2-3; 15 bases align to TRBD2. The CDR3 has 14 residues. Germline V gives CDR1 SGDLS, CDR2 YYNGEE. V lost 5 bases and J lost 8; bases outside the gene matches: 3. The CDR3 DNA sequence: TGTGCCAGCAGACGGACTAGCGGGGGGGGTACGCAGTATTTT. It specifies CASRRTSGGGTQYF.

This clone was seen a handful of times. As DNA, the CDR3 is TGTGCCAGCGAACAGCCACTCTCTGGAAACACCATATATTTT. Translating gives CASEQPLSGNTIYF. The V call is TRBV2, the J call TRBJ1-3, with unresolved D. This CDR3 is 14 amino acids long. Looked up from germline, CDR1 is SNHLY and CDR2 is FYNNEI. V dropped 8 bases and J dropped 0 bases, with 11 bases sitting between them. The whole variable domain, remainder taken from reference TRBV2 and TRBJ1-3, is EPEVTQTPSHQVTQMGQEVILRCVPISNHLYFYWYRQILGQKVEFLVSFYNNEISEKSEIFDDQFSVERPDGSNFTLKIRSTKLEDSAMYFCASEQPLSGNTIYFGEGSWLTVV.

There are a few counts of this clone. The genes are TRBV30 and TRBJ2-7, with D possibly being TRBD2 (6 bases). Between the trimmed V and J ends, which lost 5 bases and 7 bases, there was a span of 12 bases. The CDR3 totals 11 residues. Germline V gene sequence: CDR1 GTSNPN, CDR2 SVGIG (reference sequence). The CDR3 spells CAWGERGEQYF. CDR3 DNA: TGTGCCTGGGGTGAACGGGGGGAGCAGTACTTC.

V usage is TRBV6-1 and J usage is TRBJ2-5, with TRBD2 matching 10 bases. The length of the CDR3 is 16 residues. In germline, CDR1 is MNHNS, CDR2 SASEGT. V lost 0 bases to trimming and J lost 5 bases; unmatched junction nucleotides: 6. The CDR3 DNA is TGTGCCAGCAGTGAAGCCCTAGCGGGGGTGGGGGAGACCCAGTACTTC. Residues: CASSEALAGVGETQYF.

The chain is built from TRBV28 and TRBJ1-1; no reliable D call. The germline V gene has CDR1 MDHEN and CDR2 SYDVKM. The CDR3 runs to 12 residues. The V and J ends lost 3 bases and 5 bases respectively, with 7 bases between them. Here the CDR3 DNA reads TGTGCCAGCAGTTTGGGAGCGACTGAAGCTTTCTTT. This sequence encodes CASSLGATEAFF.

The rearrangement uses TRBV2 and TRBJ2-3; D may be TRBD1 (6 bases). Germline V gives CDR1 SNHLY, CDR2 FYNNEI. V was trimmed by 7 bases and J by 5 bases, leaving 19 bases between them. The CDR3 length is 15 residues. CDR3 sequence: CASMLGRGGQDTQYF. CDR3 DNA: TGTGCCAGCATGTTGGGCAGGGGCGGTCAAGATACGCAGTATTTT.

V and J are TRBV6-1 and TRBJ2-1; possibly TRBD1 for D (5 bases). The CDR3 length is 13 residues. V lost 7 bases, J lost 10 bases, and 17 bases lay in between. Per the germline V gene, CDR1 is MNHNS and CDR2 is SASEGT. The CDR3 reads CASTQGVGGEQFF. CDR3 DNA: TGTGCCAGCACCCAAGGGGTCGGTGGGGAGCAGTTCTTC.

The chain combines TRBV18 with TRBJ2-3; D perhaps matches TRBD1 (6 bases). Trimming took off 2 bases at V and 0 bases at J, with 12 bases between the two ends. Germline values: CDR1 KGHSH, CDR2 LQKENI. This CDR3 has 16 residues. CDR3 region: CASSPRLGASTDTQYF. The CDR3 DNA reads TGTGCCAGCTCACCAAGACTGGGGGCTAGCACAGATACGCAGTATTTT.

The genes are TRBV11-2 and TRBJ2-7; TRBD2 matches at 8 bases. J lost 3 bases, V lost 1 base, and 2 bases had no gene match. Germline V gene data show CDR1 as SGHAT and CDR2 as FQNNGV. This CDR3 is 14 amino acids long. CDR3 coding DNA: TGTGCCAGCAGCTTAGGACTAGCGAGCTACGAGCAGTACTTC. Protein sequence: CASSLGLASYEQYF.

The V gene is TRBV11-2, the J gene TRBJ2-7; a possible D gene is TRBD2 (5 bases). V was pared by 0 bases and J by 1 base, with 13 bases between. The CDR3 is 16 amino acids. Germline CDR1 reads SGHAT; CDR2 reads FQNNGV. The CDR3 is CASSLEPGVPSYEQYF. The DNA of the CDR3 is TGTGCCAGCAGCTTAGAACCCGGGGTTCCATCCTACGAGCAGTACTTC. The full variable domain, in which reference TRBV11-2 and TRBJ2-7 provide the parts outside the CDR3, is EAGVAQSPRYKIIEKRQSVAFWCNPISGHATLYWYQQILGQGPKLLIQFQNNGVVDDSQLPKDRFSAERLKGVDSTLKIQPAKLEDSAVYLCASSLEPGVPSYEQYFGPGTRLTVT.

V usage is TRBV18 and J usage is TRBJ2-7, with 7 bases aligning to TRBD1. The trim removed 1 base at V and 0 bases at J, leaving 3 bases unmatched. Germline V gene sequence: CDR1 KGHSH, CDR2 LQKENI. This CDR3 region has 15 residues. The CDR3 here is CASSPLRDSSYEQYF. DNA of the CDR3: TGTGCCAGCTCACCACTAAGGGACAGCTCCTACGAGCAGTACTTC.

The chain has TRBV19 and TRBJ2-2; 10 nucleotides align to TRBD2. J gave up 2 bases and V 0 bases, and 6 bases lay outside the gene matches. This CDR3 is built from 18 residues. Germline V gives CDR1 LNHDA, CDR2 SQIVND (reference sequence). This CDR3 reads CASSIDRLAGSNTGELFF. DNA for the CDR3: TGTGCCAGTAGTATAGATAGACTAGCGGGTTCCAACACCGGGGAGCTGTTTTTT.

This chain uses TRBV7-3 with TRBJ2-1; D is possibly TRBD2 (6 bases). V lost 2 bases to trimming and J lost 5 bases, with 16 bases between them. The CDR3 sequence is 16 residues long. The V gene's germline CDR1 is SGHTA and CDR2 FQGTGA. CDR3 residues: CASSLPLAGPNNEQFF. CDR3 sequence (DNA): TGTGCCAGCAGCTTACCCTTGGCGGGACCAAACAATGAGCAGTTCTTC. The full variable domain, in which reference TRBV7-3 and TRBJ2-1 provide the parts outside the CDR3, is GAGVSQTPSNKVTEKGKYVELRCDPISGHTALYWYRQSLGQGPEFLIYFQGTGAADDSGLPNDRFFAVRPEGSVSTLKIQRTERGDSAVYLCASSLPLAGPNNEQFFGPGTRLTVL.

This chain connects TRBV5-1 to TRBJ2-5; 13 positions match TRBD2. The CDR3 is made up of 16 amino acids. V trimming: 4 bases; J trimming: 1 base; junction bases outside the gene matches: 4. Germline CDR1 SGHRS, CDR2 YFSETQ. CDR3 DNA: TGCGCCAGCAGCCTCGGGACTAGCGGGGCCCAAGAGACCCAGTACTTC. Its translation is CASSLGTSGAQETQYF.

The chain links TRBV28 to TRBJ1-5; 7 bases agree with TRBD1. V gave up 4 bases and J gave up 3 bases; unmatched junction bases: 15. CDR1 and CDR2 from the germline V gene are MDHEN and SYDVKM. The CDR3 length is 18 residues. The CDR3 sequence is CASSSPYAGTENNQPQHF. CDR3 DNA: TGTGCCAGCAGTTCCCCATATGCCGGGACAGAAAACAATCAGCCCCAGCATTTT.

This sequence joins TRBV6-6 and TRBJ1-1, with TRBD1 identical over 8 bases. The length of the CDR3 is 13 residues. The V and J ends lost 5 bases and 4 bases, in that order; junction bases with no gene match: 3. The V gene's germline CDR1 is MNHNY and CDR2 SVGAGI (reference sequence). The CDR3, as DNA: TGTGCCAGCAGTACCGGACAGGGCACTGAAGCTTTCTTT. This encodes CASSTGQGTEAFF.